What follows are 10 T cell receptor beta chains derived from one specimen sequenced in a study of identical twins. TCRdb redid the calling of the 5' RACE reads with MiXCR, one entry per CDR3 protein. In the table there are about 690,000 distinct CDR3 sequences, less than 7% of which are singletons. Sequenced sample: naive T cells sorted from blood. The receptors were gathered from a man aged 18 to 35 in good health.

This chain uses TRBV7-9 with TRBJ2-5; either TRBD1 or TRBD2 may fit D (5 bases each). The V and J ends lost 5 bases and 5 bases respectively, with 15 bases between them. Germline-derived CDR1 and CDR2 are SEHNR and FQNEAQ (reference sequence). This CDR3 is built from 14 residues. The CDR3 reads CASSPPGTWETQYF. The CDR3 DNA follows: TGTGCCAGCAGCCCTCCGGGGACGTGGGAGACCCAGTACTTC.

This chain connects TRBV6-1 to TRBJ1-1, with D possibly TRBD1 on 6 matching bases. The CDR3 is made up of 13 amino acids. V was clipped by 3 bases and J by 7 bases, with 12 bases between them. The germline V gene encodes CDR1 MNHNS and CDR2 SASEGT. The CDR3 DNA is TGTGCCAGCAGTGATCGGACAGTGGGTGAAGCTTTCTTT. Translated: CASSDRTVGEAFF.

This clonotype turned up a few times. This chain uses TRBV18 with TRBJ1-1, with TRBD1 matching over 9 bases. Trimming at V came to 3 bases and at J to 3 bases, leaving 8 bases not matched to a gene. Germline lookup yields CDR1 KGHSH and CDR2 LQKENI. This CDR3 spans 16 amino acids. The CDR3 bases are TGTGCCAGCTCACCCGGGACAGGGAGGCGTGACACTGAAGCTTTCTTT. It yields the protein CASSPGTGRRDTEAFF.

This clonotype was detected ten times or more. This rearrangement joins TRBV24-1 to TRBJ2-1; 8 bases align to TRBD2. The length of the CDR3 is 16 residues. Unmatched junction bases numbered 6, after V lost 4 bases and J lost 2 bases. Germline CDR1 KGHDR, CDR2 SFDVKD. Here the CDR3 DNA reads TGTGCCACCAGTGACACCCGGGAGGGGACCTACAATGAGCAGTTCTTC. It codes for CATSDTREGTYNEQFF.

Only a few counts were recorded for this clonotype. This rearrangement joins TRBV5-1 to TRBJ2-1; 7 positions match TRBD1. J was trimmed by 4 bases and V by 4 bases; bases with no gene match: 8. Looked up from germline, CDR1 is SGHRS and CDR2 is YFSETQ. The CDR3 consists of 15 residues. The CDR3 sequence: CASSADGTEYNEQFF. For the CDR3, the DNA is TGCGCCAGCAGCGCTGATGGGACAGAATACAATGAGCAGTTCTTC.

This chain joins TRBV2 and TRBJ2-5; D is perhaps TRBD1 (8 bases). Germline V CDR1 and CDR2: SNHLY, FYNNEI. Trimming cost V 9 bases and J 3 bases, with 23 bases left between them. The CDR3 sequence is 16 residues long. CDR3 in DNA: TGTGCCAGGTCAAGTGGGACAGGACTAGTAGAAGAGACCCAGTACTTC. It codes for CARSSGTGLVEETQYF.

This clonotype was seen ten or more times. The chain has TRBV5-1 and TRBJ2-3; a possible D gene is TRBD1 (5 bases). CDR1 is SGHRS and CDR2 is YFSETQ in the germline V gene. Deletions cut 7 bases from V and 3 bases from J, with 18 bases between. The CDR3 is 15 amino acids. CDR3 bases: TGCGCCAGCGGAGCTTCGGCAGGGTTGACAGATACGCAGTATTTT. Translating gives CASGASAGLTDTQYF.

This clonotype was found many times. V usage is TRBV7-9 and J usage is TRBJ1-4; D is unresolved. V was cut by 5 bases and J by 5 bases, with 12 bases left in between. Germline V lookup: CDR1 SEHNR, CDR2 FQNEAQ (reference sequence). CDR3 size: 14 residues. As DNA, the CDR3 is TGTGCCAGCAGCCTCGACGGGAGGAATGAAAAACTGTTTTTT. Encoded protein: CASSLDGRNEKLFF.

There are a few counts of this clonotype. V and J are TRBV5-8 and TRBJ1-1; no clear D gene. The V and J ends lost 0 bases and 0 bases respectively, with 9 bases between them. Germline V gene lookup returns CDR1 SGHTS and CDR2 YDEGEE. There are 15 residues in the CDR3. The CDR3 DNA reads as TGTGCCAGCAGCTTGGGACACTTGATGAACACTGAAGCTTTCTTT. Translated, it gives CASSLGHLMNTEAFF.

This clonotype has a count of ten or more. V and J are TRBV7-2 and TRBJ2-3; 15 bases fit TRBD2. The CDR3 is 16 amino acids. With 6 bases clipped from V and 5 bases from J, the junction kept 6 bases outside the gene matches. Germline CDR1 reads SGHTA; CDR2 reads FQGNSA. The CDR3 is CASRAPGLAGGDTQYF. DNA for the CDR3: TGTGCCAGCAGGGCGCCGGGACTAGCGGGAGGAGATACGCAGTATTTT. Full variable domain (missing parts from reference TRBV7-2 and TRBJ2-3): GAGVSQSPSNKVTEKGKDVELRCDPISGHTALYWYRQSLGQGLEFLIYFQGNSAPDKSGLPSDRFSAERTGGSVSTLTIQRTQQEDSAVYLCASRAPGLAGGDTQYFGPGTRLTVL.